The 18 T cell receptor beta chains below were found in one sample sequenced in a study of blood T cell repertoires in COVID-19. Sequenced by immunoSEQ multiplex PCR; TCRdb stores in-frame clones only, minus some. The sample carries 97,000 or so clones, 75% to 95% recorded once. Sequencing was carried out using peripheral blood. All receptors derive from a man aged 18 to 29 with acute or convalescent COVID-19.

This clone was observed once. The V and J genes are TRBV27 and TRBJ2-7, with a possible D match to TRBD2 (6 bases). V dropped 7 bases and J dropped 5 bases, with 18 bases sitting between them. The CDR3 totals 14 residues. Germline assignment: CDR1 MNHEY and CDR2 SMNVEV (reference sequence). CDR3 bases: TGTGCCAGCACCCGCGGGGCACCTAGGGACGAGCAGTACTTC. Translating it yields CASTRGAPRDEQYF.

This chain connects TRBV5-1 to TRBJ2-7, with 8 bases fitting TRBD2. The J segment lost 4 bases and the V segment lost 7 bases, leaving 13 bases of the junction unmatched. CDR3 length: 15 residues. Per the germline V gene, CDR1 is SGHRS and CDR2 is YFSETQ. The chain's CDR3 is CASSLIGSGSYEQYF. CDR3 in DNA: TGCGCCAGCTCCCTGATCGGGAGCGGGAGTTACGAGCAGTACTTC.

V is TRBV19 and J is TRBJ1-5; weak D call: TRBD1 (5 bases). Trimming pared 6 bases from V and 6 bases from J, leaving 18 bases between. CDR3 length: 15 amino acids. Germline V gives CDR1 LNHDA, CDR2 SQIVND (reference sequence). CDR3: CASSPIVGATQPQHF. CDR3 DNA: TGTGCCAGTAGCCCAATAGTTGGGGCCACTCAGCCCCAGCATTTT. Supplemented by reference TRBV19 and TRBJ1-5, the full variable domain reads DGGITQSPKYLFRKEGQNVTLSCEQNLNHDAMYWYRQDPGQGLRLIYYSQIVNDFQKGDIAEGYSVSREKKESFPLTVTSAQKNPTAFYLCASSPIVGATQPQHFGDGTRLSIL.

This clone was picked up one time. CDR3 in DNA: TGTGCCAGCAGCCCCGAGGGCCTCCTAGGTCCCAAAAACATTCAGTACTTC. It is translated as CASSPEGLLGPKNIQYF. This sequence joins TRBV9 and TRBJ2-4; D may be TRBD2 (5 bases). V was clipped by 4 bases and J by 2 bases, with 19 bases between them. The CDR3 is 17 amino acids. Germline values: CDR1 SGDLS, CDR2 YYNGEE.

J is TRBJ1-5 and V is TRBV3-1 (or the pseudogene TRBV3-2); TRBD1 might be the D (5 bases). V gave up 1 base and J gave up 3 bases, with 10 bases separating them. The germline V gene encodes CDR1 LGHDT and CDR2 YNNKEL (reference sequence). CDR3 length equals 15 residues. The chain's CDR3 is CASSQGGVVNQPQHF. The CDR3 nucleotides read TGTGCCAGCAGCCAAGGGGGGGTCGTCAATCAGCCCCAGCATTTT.

The chain has TRBV6-6 and TRBJ1-1, with TRBD1 as a possible D gene (6 bases). There are 14 residues in the CDR3. Trimming shortened V by 7 bases and J by 0 bases, and 12 bases separated the two germline ends. Looked up from germline, CDR1 is MNHNY and CDR2 is SVGAGI (reference sequence). Here the CDR3 reads CASTGRTVNTEAFF. In DNA form, the CDR3 reads TGTGCCAGCACCGGCCGGACAGTGAACACTGAAGCTTTCTTT.

The chain employs TRBV24-1 and TRBJ2-6; D possibly corresponds to TRBD1 (6 bases). Germline-derived CDR1 and CDR2 are KGHDR and SFDVKD. The CDR3 contains 17 residues. The germline V and J ends were trimmed by 4 bases and 0 bases, with 12 bases remaining between them. The CDR3 loop is CATSEPGAISGANVLTF. CDR3 DNA: TGTGCCACCAGTGAACCAGGGGCGATCTCTGGGGCCAACGTCCTGACTTTC.

The rearrangement uses TRBV5-4 and TRBJ2-7, with D maybe TRBD2 (6 bases). V gave up 4 bases and J gave up 2 bases, with 16 bases separating them. The CDR3 length is 15 residues. Germline assignment: CDR1 SGHNT and CDR2 YYREEE (reference sequence). CDR3 sequence reads: CASSPGGSGAYEQYF. CDR3 bases: TGTGCCAGCAGCCCCGGTGGTAGCGGTGCCTACGAGCAGTACTTC.

V usage is TRBV5-8 and J usage is TRBJ2-1, with 8 bases lining up with TRBD2. From germline, CDR1 is SGHTS and CDR2 YDEGEE. V was pared by 4 bases and J by 4 bases, with 7 bases of the junction left unmatched. This CDR3 comprises 15 residues. In nucleotides, the CDR3 is TGTGCCAGCAGCAAGGGACTAGATGGGTACAATGAGCAGTTCTTC. It specifies CASSKGLDGYNEQFF.

The J gene is TRBJ2-7, the V gene TRBV4-1; TRBD1 is a possible D gene (6 bases). The CDR3 covers 14 residues. Trimming took off 4 bases at V and 3 bases at J, with 13 bases between the two ends. The V gene's germline CDR1 is MGHRA and CDR2 YSYEKL. In DNA, the CDR3 is TGCGCCAGCAGCCCCGGACAGTTCGGCTACGAGCAGTACTTC. It encodes CASSPGQFGYEQYF.

The chain employs TRBV7-2 and TRBJ1-2; 7 nucleotides agree with TRBD1. This CDR3 comprises 14 residues. Trimming at V came to 4 bases and at J to 4 bases, leaving 6 bases not matched to a gene. The germline gives CDR1 SGHTA, CDR2 FQGNSA. The CDR3 DNA reads as TGTGCCAGCAGCTCCGGACAGGTTGCCTATGGCTACACCTTC. It encodes CASSSGQVAYGYTF.

V usage is TRBV7-7 and J usage is TRBJ2-7, with TRBD2 matching over 7 bases. The CDR3 extends over 15 amino acids. Looked up from germline, CDR1 is SSHAT and CDR2 is FNYEAQ (reference sequence). V was clipped by 5 bases and J by 1 base; unmatched bases: 8. The CDR3 spells CASSPRSGESYEQYF. In nucleotides, the CDR3 is TGTGCCAGCAGCCCCCGAAGCGGGGAATCCTACGAGCAGTACTTC.

The chain is built from TRBV28 and TRBJ2-1; TRBD2 agrees at 7 bases. From germline, CDR1 is MDHEN and CDR2 SYDVKM. The CDR3 covers 16 residues. With 6 bases clipped from V and 2 bases from J, the junction kept 10 bases outside the gene matches. CDR3 coding DNA: TGTGCCAGCAGCTTTGGGGCGGGGGACGCCTACAATGAGCAGTTCTTC. Its protein product is CASSFGAGDAYNEQFF. The whole variable domain, filled in from reference TRBV28 and TRBJ2-1, reads DVKVTQSSRYLVKRTGEKVFLECVQDMDHENMFWYRQDPGLGLRLIYFSYDVKMKEKGDIPEGYSVSREKKERFSLILESASTNQTSMYLCASSFGAGDAYNEQFFGPGTRLTVL.

This CDR3 is CAISEEIKIGTEAFF. CDR3 sequence (DNA): TGTGCCATCAGTGAGGAGATTAAAATCGGGACTGAAGCTTTCTTT. The rearrangement links TRBV10-3 to TRBJ1-1; D uncertain. V lost 2 bases and J 5 bases, leaving 15 bases between the germline ends. CDR3 length equals 15 residues. Germline values: CDR1 ENHRY, CDR2 SYGVKD.

The chain couples TRBV9 to TRBJ2-1; D is unresolved. The CDR3 contains 15 residues. The V gene's germline CDR1 is SGDLS and CDR2 YYNGEE. Trimming stripped 5 bases from V and 2 bases from J, with 14 bases between. The CDR3 sequence is CASSTGSLAYNEQFF. CDR3 coding DNA: TGTGCCAGCAGTACGGGTTCCCTGGCCTACAATGAGCAGTTCTTC.

This clone was counted a single time. The DNA of the CDR3 is TGTGCCACCAATAGCGGTAGCACAGATACGCAGTATTTT. This sequence encodes CATNSGSTDTQYF. The V and J genes are TRBV24-1 and TRBJ2-3, with D possibly TRBD2 on 6 matching bases. Germline CDR1 reads KGHDR; CDR2 reads SFDVKD. Trimming took off 8 bases at V and 0 bases at J, with 8 bases between the two ends. The CDR3 is made up of 13 amino acids.

The V gene is TRBV7-2, the J gene TRBJ2-1, with D perhaps TRBD2 (5 bases). CDR1 and CDR2 from the germline V gene are SGHTA and FQGNSA. This CDR3 comprises 12 residues. V was cut by 5 bases and J by 8 bases, with 10 bases left in between. Here the CDR3 reads CASSLTRYEQFF. The CDR3 bases are TGTGCCAGCAGCCTAACTAGATATGAGCAGTTCTTC.

There are a few counts of this clone. This chain connects TRBV27 to TRBJ1-1; D is unclear. This CDR3 has 14 residues. CDR1 and CDR2 from the germline V gene are MNHEY and SMNVEV (reference sequence). V lost 3 bases, J lost 1 base, and 9 bases lay in between. Here the CDR3 DNA reads TGTGCCAGCAGTTTTGACATTTCGAACACTGAAGCTTTCTTT. Protein product: CASSFDISNTEAFF.